This T cell receptor beta chain is drawn from a study of breast tumors, draining lymph nodes, adjacent tissues. Points on this clonotype: Its antigen remains unknown.

Study-wide results and caveats: Compared with lymph nodes, tumors were less diverse; compared with nontumor tissue, more. The data were judged consistent with most tumor T cells coming from lymph node and expanding in tumor.

The CDR3 covers 15 residues. V lost 0 bases, J lost 7 bases, and 13 bases lay in between. Breast cancer patients provided tissue from their axillary draining lymph nodes. TCRdb analysed the multiplex PCR reads with MiXCR anew, one entry per CDR3 protein. The table lists under 350,000 distinct CDR3 sequences, around 30% of them singletons. The chain employs TRBV5-7 and TRBJ2-2, with unresolved D. TRBV5-7 falls under the ORF class, with uncertain function. This clonotype was obtained from a female donor with breast cancer. Some clones in this sample may be carry-over from other donors' samples. Specimen: axillary lymph node tissue. This CDR3 reads CASSLEYFGFGELFF. In DNA form, the CDR3 reads TGTGCCAGCAGCTTGGAGTACTTTGGATTCGGGGAGCTGTTTTTT.